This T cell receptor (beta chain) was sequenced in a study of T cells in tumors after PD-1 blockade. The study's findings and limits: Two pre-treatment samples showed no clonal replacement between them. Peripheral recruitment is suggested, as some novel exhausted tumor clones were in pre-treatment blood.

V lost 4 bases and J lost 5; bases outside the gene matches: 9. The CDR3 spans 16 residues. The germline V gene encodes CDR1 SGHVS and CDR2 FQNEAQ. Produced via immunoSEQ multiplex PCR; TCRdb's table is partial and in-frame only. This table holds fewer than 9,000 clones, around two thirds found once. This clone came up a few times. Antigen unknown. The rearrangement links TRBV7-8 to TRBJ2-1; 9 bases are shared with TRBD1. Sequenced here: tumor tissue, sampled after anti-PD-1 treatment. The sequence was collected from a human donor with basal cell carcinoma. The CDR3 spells CASSSEHRGRNNEQFF. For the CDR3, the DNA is TGTGCCAGCAGCTCCGAACACAGGGGGCGGAACAATGAGCAGTTCTTC.